This T cell receptor beta chain stems from a study of T cell changes during pregnancy in multiple sclerosis. V dropped 6 bases and J dropped 4; count of bases not matched to a gene: 9. This CDR3 comprises 15 residues. Germline assignment: CDR1 MNHNS and CDR2 SASEGT. TCRdb's copy holds only in-frame clones and misses some; the assay was immunoSEQ multiplex PCR. This sample has over 45,000 clones, with over 75% found just once. V and J are TRBV6-1 and TRBJ1-1; TRBD1 matches at 9 bases. This receptor was taken from a female donor with multiple sclerosis, enrolled in a pregnancy study. The sample in question was peripheral blood, obtained after pregnancy. The CDR3 sequence: CASRDWDRVSTEAFF. CDR3 sequence (DNA): TGTGCCAGCAGGGATTGGGACAGGGTCAGCACTGAAGCTTTCTTT.